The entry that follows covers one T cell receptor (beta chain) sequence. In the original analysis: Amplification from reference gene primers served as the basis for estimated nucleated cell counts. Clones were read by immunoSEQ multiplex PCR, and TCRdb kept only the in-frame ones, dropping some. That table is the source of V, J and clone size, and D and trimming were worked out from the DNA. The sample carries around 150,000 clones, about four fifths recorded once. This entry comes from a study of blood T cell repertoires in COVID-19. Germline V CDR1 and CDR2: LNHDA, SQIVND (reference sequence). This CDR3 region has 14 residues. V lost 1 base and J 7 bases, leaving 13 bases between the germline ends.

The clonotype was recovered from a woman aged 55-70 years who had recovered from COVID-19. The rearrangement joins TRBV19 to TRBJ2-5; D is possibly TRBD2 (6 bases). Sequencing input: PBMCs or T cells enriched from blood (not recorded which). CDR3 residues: CASSIAPFGGTQYF. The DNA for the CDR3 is TGTGCCAGTAGTATAGCCCCTTTCGGGGGGACCCAGTACTTC.